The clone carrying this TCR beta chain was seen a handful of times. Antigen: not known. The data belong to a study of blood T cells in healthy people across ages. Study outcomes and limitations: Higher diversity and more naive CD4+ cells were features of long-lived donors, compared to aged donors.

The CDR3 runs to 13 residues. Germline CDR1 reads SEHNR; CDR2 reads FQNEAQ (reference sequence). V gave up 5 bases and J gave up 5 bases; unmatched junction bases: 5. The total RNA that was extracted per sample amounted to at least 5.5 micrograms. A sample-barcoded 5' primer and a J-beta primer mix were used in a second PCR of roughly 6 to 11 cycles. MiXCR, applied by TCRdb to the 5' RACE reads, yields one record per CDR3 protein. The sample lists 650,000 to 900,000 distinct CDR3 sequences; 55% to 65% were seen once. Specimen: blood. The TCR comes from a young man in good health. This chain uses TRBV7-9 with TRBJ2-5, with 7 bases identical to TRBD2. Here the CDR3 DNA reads TGTGCCAGCAGCCGGGGGGATTATGAGACCCAGTACTTC. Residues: CASSRGDYETQYF.